This T cell receptor beta chain was recorded in a study of T cell responses to AZD1222 COVID-19 vaccine. The germline CDR1 and CDR2 sequences are WNHNN and SYGVQD (reference sequence). The V gene lost 4 bases and the J gene lost 2 bases, with 11 bases spanning the gap. The CDR3 loop spans 15 amino acids. Only in-frame clones appear in the TCRdb table, and some are missing; sequencing was by immunoSEQ multiplex PCR. The sample lists about 67,000 clones, under 90% occurring once. The source of this sequence is an adult in good health. The sample consisted of peripheral blood, taken on day 0 of AZD1222 vaccination. The gene calls are TRBV10-1 and TRBJ2-2; D uncertain. CDR3 in amino acids: CASSVSPANTGELFF. The CDR3 nucleotides read TGCGCCAGCAGTGTTAGCCCGGCCAACACCGGGGAGCTGTTTTTT.